The 31 T cell receptor beta chains given below trace back to one sample, sequenced in a study of shared clonotypes between healthy human individuals. Assay used: immunoSEQ multiplex PCR; TCRdb lists only in-frame clones, some missing. Counted here are 2 million to 2.5 million clones, 85% to 95% occurring once; the ten biggest clones make up 0.39%. The sample comprised naive CD4+ T cells from PBMCs. As to subset: CD45RA+ positively selected. The source is a man aged 18 to 29 in good health. Some clones in this sample may be carry-over from other donors' samples.

This clone was recorded only once. This chain links TRBV10-3 with TRBJ2-5; a possible D gene is TRBD1 (5 bases). V was cut by 5 bases and J by 0 bases, with 19 bases left in between. The germline V gene has CDR1 ENHRY and CDR2 SYGVKD. This CDR3 contains 17 residues. CDR3 bases: TGTGCCATCAGTCAACCTCAAGCGACAGTCAACCAAGAGACCCAGTACTTC. Translated: CAISQPQATVNQETQYF.

J is TRBJ2-4 and V is TRBV2; 8 nucleotides align to TRBD1. V lost 6 bases, J lost 0 bases, and 4 bases stayed unmatched. The CDR3 totals 15 residues. Germline CDR1 is SNHLY and CDR2 is FYNNEI. CDR3 residues: CASRRQGLAKNIQYF. CDR3 nucleotides: TGTGCCAGCAGAAGACAGGGGTTAGCCAAAAACATTCAGTACTTC. Based on the CDR3 plus reference TRBV2 and TRBJ2-4, the full variable domain is EPEVTQTPSHQVTQMGQEVILRCVPISNHLYFYWYRQILGQKVEFLVSFYNNEISEKSEIFDDQFSVERPDGSNFTLKIRSTKLEDSAMYFCASRRQGLAKNIQYFGAGTRLSVL.

The chain employs TRBV7-8 and TRBJ2-2; 10 positions match TRBD2. V gave up 5 bases and J gave up 3 bases; unmatched junction bases: 15. The CDR3 runs to 19 residues. Germline CDR1 and CDR2: SGHVS and FQNEAQ. The CDR3 nucleotides are TGTGCCAGCAGCCGGACCCCAGGGGGACTAGCGCTGGACACCGGGGAGCTGTTTTTT. Protein product: CASSRTPGGLALDTGELFF.

This clone was counted at least ten times. The chain carries TRBV11-2 and TRBJ1-1; D remains ambiguous. This CDR3 has 16 amino acids. Germline V gene sequence: CDR1 SGHAT, CDR2 FQNNGV. The germline V and J ends were trimmed by 3 bases and 5 bases, with 19 bases remaining between them. The CDR3 coding sequence is TGTGCCAGCAGCTTTGTAGCCCGACCTGGAGGGACTGAAGCTTTCTTT. It translates to CASSFVARPGGTEAFF.

V usage is TRBV5-1 and J usage is TRBJ2-7, with 11 bases fitting TRBD2. With 0 bases clipped from V and 1 base from J, the junction kept 9 bases outside the gene matches. This CDR3 comprises 18 residues. Germline V gene data show CDR1 as SGHRS and CDR2 as YFSETQ. The CDR3 reads CASSLVGSGRAGSYEQYF. CDR3 in DNA: TGCGCCAGCAGCTTGGTAGGTAGCGGGAGGGCCGGTTCCTACGAGCAGTACTTC.

Points on this clone: Other DNA variants within this sample encode the same CDR3. The chain employs TRBV5-1 and TRBJ2-5; 7 bases agree with TRBD2. Per the germline V gene, CDR1 is SGHRS and CDR2 is YFSETQ. This CDR3 has 15 amino acids. V shed 0 bases and J 2 bases; nucleotides not matched to a gene: 4. In DNA, the CDR3 is TGCGCCAGCAGCTTGGTAGTGGGACTACAAGAGACCCAGTACTTC. It yields the protein CASSLVVGLQETQYF.

V gene TRBV29-1 combines with J gene TRBJ1-2, with D possibly matching TRBD1 (5 bases). Germline V CDR1 and CDR2: SQVTM, ANQGSEA. The V end was cut by 3 bases, the J end by 7 bases, with 15 bases between. This CDR3 has 13 residues. Here the CDR3 DNA reads TGCAGCGTTGATTGGTCCAGGGTAGGTGGCTACACCTTC. Translated: CSVDWSRVGGYTF.

V and J are TRBV6-4 and TRBJ2-7; possible D gene TRBD2, 5 bases. CDR3 length equals 13 residues. The germline gives CDR1 MRHNA, CDR2 SNTAGT. V shed 6 bases and J shed 1 base, with 10 bases lying between them. The CDR3 region is CASRKEGSYEQYF. The CDR3 region has the DNA TGTGCCAGCAGAAAAGAGGGTTCCTACGAGCAGTACTTC.

This clone was counted once. This chain's CDR3 is CASSLRAGGSSYNEQFF. For the CDR3, the DNA is TGTGCCAGCAGTTTAAGGGCAGGGGGAAGCTCCTACAATGAGCAGTTCTTC. The chain combines TRBV28 with TRBJ2-1, with 7 bases aligning to TRBD1. Germline V gene sequence: CDR1 MDHEN, CDR2 SYDVKM. Trimming removed 2 bases from V and 0 bases from J; junction bases left unmatched: 7. The CDR3 is 17 amino acids.

The chain couples TRBV5-4 to TRBJ2-7; weak D call: TRBD2 (6 bases). Germline values: CDR1 SGHNT, CDR2 YYREEE (reference sequence). This CDR3 contains 16 residues. The V gene lost 4 bases and the J gene lost 2 bases, with 19 bases spanning the gap. Here the CDR3 DNA reads TGTGCCAGCAGCCCTCCCCCCGGGACTCCTCCCTACGAGCAGTACTTC. Its translation is CASSPPPGTPPYEQYF.

This clone was recorded once. The J gene is TRBJ2-3, the V gene TRBV30; D gene uncertain. From germline, CDR1 is GTSNPN and CDR2 SVGIG (reference sequence). The CDR3 sequence is 13 residues long. V was shortened by 4 bases and J by 7 bases, with 15 bases between the two germline ends. CDR3 bases: TGTGCCTGGAACCCCTCGCTGGGGTATACGCAGTATTTT. Translation: CAWNPSLGYTQYF.

The chain links TRBV5-1 to TRBJ2-2, with 12 bases aligning to TRBD2. Trimming at V came to 1 base and at J to 4 bases, leaving 5 bases not matched to a gene. Germline CDR1 and CDR2: SGHRS and YFSETQ. The CDR3 runs to 17 residues. DNA of the CDR3: TGCGCCAGCAGCTTGAGGCTAGCGGGAGGGGGCACCGGGGAGCTGTTTTTT. Its protein product is CASSLRLAGGGTGELFF.

In nucleotides, the CDR3 is TGTGCCAGCAGTAAACGGAGGGGTGAAAAACTGTTTTTT. This codes for CASSKRRGEKLFF. V and J are TRBV27 and TRBJ1-4, with D perhaps TRBD1 (5 bases). The CDR3 contains 13 residues. CDR1 and CDR2 from the germline V gene are MNHEY and SMNVEV (reference sequence). Trimming shortened V by 5 bases and J by 7 bases, and 11 bases separated the two germline ends.

Notes on this clone: This CDR3 is also generated by other DNA sequences in the sample. This rearrangement joins TRBV6-5 to TRBJ2-2; D gene uncertain. V was trimmed by 8 bases and J by 2 bases, leaving 3 bases between them. The CDR3 has 11 residues. CDR1 and CDR2 (germline): MNHEY, SVGAGI. The CDR3 region has the DNA TGTGCCAGCGGTAACACCGGGGAGCTGTTTTTT. It is translated as CASGNTGELFF.

V gene TRBV9 combines with J gene TRBJ1-1, with 8 nucleotides matching TRBD1. Germline CDR1 reads SGDLS; CDR2 reads YYNGEE. The CDR3 has 15 amino acids. After removal of 4 bases from V and 3 bases from J, the junction contained 8 bases not matched to a gene. Here the CDR3 reads CASSSRTGLDTEAFF. CDR3 in DNA: TGTGCCAGCAGCTCCCGGACAGGGCTGGACACTGAAGCTTTCTTT.

The chain recombines TRBV27 with TRBJ1-4; D unclear. V lost 3 bases, J lost 0 bases, and 17 bases lay in between. The CDR3 is 18 amino acids. CDR1 and CDR2 from the germline V gene are MNHEY and SMNVEV (reference sequence). CDR3 protein: CASSFRYRTLATNEKLFF. As DNA, the CDR3 is TGTGCCAGCAGTTTTAGGTACAGAACACTTGCAACTAATGAAAAACTGTTTTTT.

This rearrangement joins TRBV27 to TRBJ2-3; a weak D match, TRBD2 (6 bases). The V and J ends lost 6 bases and 2 bases respectively, with 18 bases between them. The germline V gene encodes CDR1 MNHEY and CDR2 SMNVEV (reference sequence). The CDR3 sequence is 16 residues long. The CDR3 is CASRGLREWVTDTQYF. CDR3 bases: TGTGCCAGCAGAGGTTTACGGGAGTGGGTCACAGATACGCAGTATTTT.

A word on this clone: Additional DNA sequences in this sample encode the identical CDR3. The J gene is TRBJ1-1, the V gene TRBV29-1, with no clear D. The CDR3 runs to 12 residues. Germline CDR1 SQVTM, CDR2 ANQGSEA. With 6 bases removed from V and 0 bases from J, the gap between germline ends came to 8 bases. CDR3 region: CSVRGLNTEAFF. The CDR3 DNA is TGCAGCGTCCGTGGGTTGAACACTGAAGCTTTCTTT. Complete variable domain (other parts from reference TRBV29-1 and TRBJ1-1): SAVISQKPSRDICQRGTSLTIQCQVDSQVTMMFWYRQQPGQSLTLIATANQGSEATYESGFVIDKFPISRPNLTFSTLTVSNMSPEDSSIYLCSVRGLNTEAFFGQGTRLTVV.

This chain links TRBV7-2 with TRBJ1-3; TRBD1 matches 8 bases. The CDR3 runs 16 residues. Germline CDR1 SGHTA, CDR2 FQGNSA. The V and J ends lost 6 bases and 0 bases, in that order; junction bases with no gene match: 7. The CDR3 sequence is CASRRDRWNSGNTIYF. DNA for the CDR3: TGTGCCAGCAGACGGGACAGGTGGAACTCTGGAAACACCATATATTTT.

This chain connects TRBV7-2 to TRBJ1-3; D is perhaps TRBD1 (6 bases). V was clipped by 5 bases and J by 3 bases, with 11 bases between them. The CDR3 runs 14 residues. CDR1 and CDR2 (germline): SGHTA, FQGNSA. The CDR3 loop reads CASSQGFYGNTIYF. CDR3 DNA: TGTGCCAGCAGCCAGGGGTTTTATGGAAACACCATATATTTT.

The V call is TRBV27, the J call TRBJ2-7, with D perhaps being TRBD1 or TRBD2 (5 bases each). CDR1 and CDR2 from the germline V gene are MNHEY and SMNVEV (reference sequence). The CDR3 has 17 amino acids. V shed 8 bases and J shed 2 bases, with 25 bases lying between them. The CDR3 loop is CASRTRSGYMGAYEQYF. The CDR3 DNA reads TGTGCCAGCCGAACCAGGTCGGGATATATGGGGGCCTACGAGCAGTACTTC.

The chain is built from TRBV5-4 and TRBJ2-5; possibly TRBD2 for D (5 bases). The V gene's germline CDR1 is SGHNT and CDR2 YYREEE (reference sequence). The ends were cut back, 4 bases at V and 2 bases at J, with 9 bases in the middle. The CDR3 loop spans 13 amino acids. CDR3 region: CASSVTGQETQYF. CDR3 nucleotide sequence: TGTGCCAGCAGCGTGACGGGGCAAGAGACCCAGTACTTC.

V is TRBV9 and J is TRBJ2-5; 10 nucleotides align to TRBD2. The germline V gene has CDR1 SGDLS and CDR2 YYNGEE. This CDR3 has 16 amino acids. The V and J ends lost 4 bases and 1 base, in that order; junction bases with no gene match: 7. The CDR3 spells CASSSWTSGSQETQYF. In DNA, the CDR3 is TGTGCCAGCAGCTCGTGGACTAGCGGCTCCCAAGAGACCCAGTACTTC. Full variable domain (missing parts from reference TRBV9 and TRBJ2-5): DSGVTQTPKHLITATGQRVTLRCSPRSGDLSVYWYQQSLDQGLQFLIQYYNGEERAKGNILERFSAQQFPDLHSELNLSSLELGDSALYFCASSSWTSGSQETQYFGPGTRLLVL.

The count of this clone is one. J is TRBJ2-1 and V is TRBV9, with D perhaps matching TRBD1 (6 bases). The germline gives CDR1 SGDLS, CDR2 YYNGEE. The V end lost 3 bases, the J end lost 5 bases, and 9 bases lay between the germline ends. The CDR3 has 13 residues. The CDR3 sequence: CASSGTGHNEQFF. DNA for the CDR3: TGTGCCAGCAGCGGAACAGGGCACAATGAGCAGTTCTTC. Together with reference TRBV9 and TRBJ2-1, the CDR3 gives the full variable domain: DSGVTQTPKHLITATGQRVTLRCSPRSGDLSVYWYQQSLDQGLQFLIQYYNGEERAKGNILERFSAQQFPDLHSELNLSSLELGDSALYFCASSGTGHNEQFFGPGTRLTVL.

A note on this clone: Additional DNA sequences in this sample encode the identical CDR3. The chain combines TRBV5-1 with TRBJ1-2, with 8 bases lining up with TRBD1. Germline V gene sequence: CDR1 SGHRS, CDR2 YFSETQ. This CDR3 has 14 residues. Germline trimming cut 1 base from V and 4 bases from J; bases unmatched to any gene: 3. CDR3 protein: CASSLRDRGYGYTF. CDR3 nucleotides: TGCGCCAGCAGCTTGAGAGACAGGGGCTATGGCTACACCTTC.

This clone came up once. For the CDR3, the DNA is TGTGCCAGCAGCCCACAGGGATTCAGTGAGACCCAGTACTTC. This translates into CASSPQGFSETQYF. The chain links TRBV11-3 to TRBJ2-5; the D gene is possibly TRBD1 (6 bases). The CDR3 runs to 14 residues. CDR1 and CDR2 (germline): SGHNT, YENEEA. V was cut by 5 bases and J by 5 bases, with 15 bases left in between.

The gene calls are TRBV28 and TRBJ2-7; 8 bases fit TRBD2. J gave up 1 base and V 5 bases, and 7 bases lay outside the gene matches. The CDR3 consists of 15 residues. In germline, CDR1 is MDHEN, CDR2 SYDVKM. CDR3: CASSTRRGGSYEQYF. The CDR3 DNA follows: TGTGCCAGCAGTACCCGACGGGGGGGGTCCTACGAGCAGTACTTC.

V usage is TRBV4-2 and J usage is TRBJ2-7; 8 positions agree with TRBD2. The CDR3 totals 13 residues. Germline CDR1 and CDR2: LGHNA and YNFKEQ. V lost 4 bases and J lost 3; bases outside the gene matches: 2. The CDR3 protein is CASSLSGNYEQYF. The DNA for the CDR3 is TGTGCCAGCAGCCTTAGCGGGAACTACGAGCAGTACTTC.

The V call is TRBV27, the J call TRBJ2-1; D is uncertain. V was pared by 6 bases and J by 9 bases, with 9 bases between. Germline values: CDR1 MNHEY, CDR2 SMNVEV (reference sequence). This CDR3 is 11 amino acids long. The chain's CDR3 is CASSLWGEQFF. Here the CDR3 DNA reads TGTGCCAGCAGCCTATGGGGTGAGCAGTTCTTC.

The CDR3 reads CASSPGTGGFNEQFF. Written as DNA, the CDR3 is TGTGCCAGCAGCCCCGGGACAGGGGGCTTCAATGAGCAGTTCTTC. The gene calls are TRBV5-8 and TRBJ2-1, with 12 bases lining up with TRBD1. CDR1 SGHTS and CDR2 YDEGEE come from the germline V gene. J lost 6 bases, V lost 4 bases, and 5 bases had no gene match. The CDR3 totals 15 residues.

The chain recombines TRBV4-2 with TRBJ1-1; 7 bases align to TRBD1. The germline V gene encodes CDR1 LGHNA and CDR2 YNFKEQ. J lost 0 bases, V lost 6 bases, and 7 bases had no gene match. This CDR3 has 15 amino acids. DNA for the CDR3: TGTGCCAGCAGTCGACAGGGAAGCATGAACACTGAAGCTTTCTTT. Translated, it gives CASSRQGSMNTEAFF.